The 32 T cell receptor beta chains below come from one sample, sequenced in a study of early T cells in non-severe SARS-CoV-2 infection. Via MiXCR, TCRdb re-called the 5' RACE reads, giving one row per CDR3 protein. The sample holds about 64,000 distinct CDR3 sequences; roughly 9% are singletons and the top ten take around 15%. Sequences were derived from whole blood, sampled at baseline. The receptors were gathered from an adult who was a healthcare worker with PCR-confirmed SARS-CoV-2 infection or an uninfected control (not recorded which).

Judged by abundance, this clonotype is medium-sized (0.01 to 0.1%). The chain couples TRBV30 to TRBJ2-2, with 10 bases that match TRBD2. Germline V lookup: CDR1 GTSNPN, CDR2 SVGIG (reference sequence). This CDR3 region has 15 residues. J gave up 0 bases and V 4 bases, and 2 bases lay outside the gene matches. DNA of the CDR3: TGTGCCTGGACAGGGACTAGCGCGAACACCGGGGAGCTGTTTTTT. It yields the protein CAWTGTSANTGELFF.

A few counts support this clonotype. This chain links TRBV27 with TRBJ2-6; D not resolved. The germline V and J ends were trimmed by 3 bases and 0 bases, with 6 bases remaining between them. CDR1 is MNHEY, CDR2 SMNVEV, per germline (reference sequence). There are 15 residues in the CDR3. The CDR3 reads CASSLYSSGANVLTF. The CDR3 DNA reads TGTGCCAGCAGTTTGTACAGCTCTGGGGCCAACGTCCTGACTTTC.

This clonotype was counted a few times. The chain joins TRBV7-2 to TRBJ2-1; TRBD2 matches at 7 bases. The CDR3 is 13 residues long. Per the germline V gene, CDR1 is SGHTA and CDR2 is FQGNSA. Germline trimming cut 1 base from V and 9 bases from J; bases unmatched to any gene: 3. CDR3 sequence (DNA): TGTGCCAGCAGCTTAGAACGGGAGGCTGAGCAGTTCTTC. Protein: CASSLEREAEQFF.

The table lists this clonotype with many counts. The chain is built from TRBV6-1 and TRBJ1-6, with 11 bases that match TRBD1. This CDR3 has 14 amino acids. The germline V gene encodes CDR1 MNHNS and CDR2 SASEGT. V lost 3 bases and J lost 9; bases outside the gene matches: 1. As DNA, the CDR3 is TGTGCCAGCAGTGACGGGACAGGGGGTTCACCCCTCCACTTT. It is translated as CASSDGTGGSPLHF.

This clonotype came up a few times. CDR3 sequence: CASSLVEGSYGYTF. CDR3 in DNA: TGTGCCAGCAGCTTAGTAGAGGGAAGCTATGGCTACACCTTC. The rearrangement links TRBV7-2 to TRBJ1-2, with D uncertain. V lost 1 base and J 4 bases, leaving 10 bases between the germline ends. This CDR3 is 14 amino acids long. Germline-derived CDR1 and CDR2 are SGHTA and FQGNSA.

The chain employs TRBV30 and TRBJ2-5; 9 bases agree with TRBD2. This CDR3 has 15 amino acids. V dropped 1 base and J dropped 4; count of bases not matched to a gene: 7. Germline V gene lookup returns CDR1 GTSNPN and CDR2 SVGIG (reference sequence). For the CDR3, the DNA is TGTGCCTGGAGTGGCAACATAGCGGGAGTAGAGACCCAGTACTTC. As protein: CAWSGNIAGVETQYF.

The rearrangement links TRBV6-2 or TRBV6-3 to TRBJ2-3; no definite D call. The CDR3 is 13 amino acids. Between the trimmed V and J ends, which lost 5 bases and 4 bases, there was a span of 10 bases. CDR1 and CDR2 from the germline V gene are MNHEY and SVGEGT. In nucleotides, the CDR3 is TGTGCCAGCAGTCCCCCCTCCTCAGATACGCAGTATTTT. Its translation is CASSPPSSDTQYF.

This clonotype has a count of ten or more. The V call is TRBV11-2, the J call TRBJ1-1, with TRBD1 identical over 9 bases. The CDR3 has 16 residues. The J segment lost 10 bases and the V segment lost 3 bases, leaving 15 bases of the junction unmatched. Germline CDR1 is SGHAT and CDR2 is FQNNGV. The CDR3, as DNA: TGTGCCAGCAGCTTCCCCGTAGGGACAGGGAAGCCTGTAGCTTTCTTT. Amino acid sequence: CASSFPVGTGKPVAFF.

This clonotype turned up a few times. The chain recombines TRBV7-2 with TRBJ2-2; TRBD2 might be the D (6 bases). The CDR3 spans 15 residues. Trimming stripped 5 bases from V and 0 bases from J, with 10 bases between. Germline assignment: CDR1 SGHTA and CDR2 FQGNSA. CDR3 nucleotides: TGTGCCAGCAGCCCGGACTACTCGAACACCGGGGAGCTGTTTTTT. It yields the protein CASSPDYSNTGELFF. Full variable domain (rest looked up from reference TRBV7-2 and TRBJ2-2): GAGVSQSPSNKVTEKGKDVELRCDPISGHTALYWYRQSLGQGLEFLIYFQGNSAPDKSGLPSDRFSAERTGGSVSTLTIQRTQQEDSAVYLCASSPDYSNTGELFFGEGSRLTVL.

The chain links TRBV5-1 to TRBJ2-7; 12 positions agree with TRBD2. This CDR3 spans 15 amino acids. V trimming: 4 bases; J trimming: 6 bases; junction bases outside the gene matches: 8. Germline V CDR1 and CDR2: SGHRS, YFSETQ. CDR3 in DNA: TGCGCCAGCAGCCGGGAGGGACTAGCGGGCCTCGAGCAGTACTTC. Translated: CASSREGLAGLEQYF.

This chain joins TRBV30 and TRBJ2-5; D gene uncertain. V was cut by 4 bases and J by 5 bases, with 11 bases left in between. CDR3 size: 12 residues. Germline-derived CDR1 and CDR2 are GTSNPN and SVGIG (reference sequence). The CDR3, as DNA: TGTGCCTGGAATTTCGGAAGGGAGACCCAGTACTTC. This encodes CAWNFGRETQYF.

This clonotype was seen only a few times. The rearrangement joins TRBV20-1 to TRBJ2-1, with 12 bases identical to TRBD2. The V gene's germline CDR1 is DFQATT and CDR2 SNEGSKA (reference sequence). CDR3 size: 14 residues. V lost 4 bases and J lost 8; bases outside the gene matches: 6. The CDR3, as DNA: TGCAGTGCTACCAGGACTAGCGGGACCCATGAGCAGTTCTTC. Protein sequence: CSATRTSGTHEQFF.

This clonotype has a handful of counts. This rearrangement joins TRBV20-1 to TRBJ2-5, with TRBD2 as a possible D gene (5 bases). Germline V CDR1 and CDR2: DFQATT, SNEGSKA (reference sequence). Trimming left V 2 bases short and J 4 bases short, with 14 bases between. This CDR3 contains 14 residues. CDR3 sequence: CSARKLELRETQYF. The CDR3 DNA follows: TGCAGTGCTAGAAAACTAGAGCTGAGAGAGACCCAGTACTTC.

This clonotype was found many times. The CDR3 region is CASNHLGGNTDTQYF. DNA of the CDR3: TGTGCCAGCAACCATCTAGGGGGGAACACAGATACGCAGTATTTT. V is TRBV7-9 and J is TRBJ2-3; D possibly uses TRBD1 or TRBD2 (6 bases each). V gave up 7 bases and J gave up 2 bases, with 16 bases separating them. There are 15 residues in the CDR3. Germline-derived CDR1 and CDR2 are SEHNR and FQNEAQ (reference sequence). Looking up the rest from reference TRBV7-9 and TRBJ2-3 gives the full variable domain: DTGVSQNPRHKITKRGQNVTFRCDPISEHNRLYWYRQTLGQGPEFLTYFQNEAQLEKSRLLSDRFSAERPKGSFSTLEIQRTEQGDSAMYLCASNHLGGNTDTQYFGPGTRLTVL.

In its sample, this clonotype was seen many times. The chain recombines TRBV6-4 with TRBJ2-2, with a possible D match to TRBD2 (5 bases). Germline values: CDR1 MRHNA, CDR2 SNTAGT. The CDR3 is 16 residues long. Deletions cut 6 bases from V and 5 bases from J, with 19 bases between. This CDR3 reads CASSAGVGVGTGELFF. CDR3 in DNA: TGTGCCAGCAGCGCCGGGGTCGGCGTGGGGACCGGGGAGCTGTTTTTT.

The sample holds a few counts of this clonotype. One junction end disagrees with the germline gene, perhaps due to a read error. CDR3: CASSAGLDYGQYF. The DNA for the CDR3 is TGTGCCAGCAGCGCCGGACTGGACTACGGGCAGTACTTC. The V gene is TRBV2, the J gene TRBJ2-7; tentative D call: TRBD2 (6 bases). CDR3 size: 13 residues. Germline values: CDR1 SNHLY, CDR2 FYNNEI. Full variable domain (rest looked up from reference TRBV2 and TRBJ2-7): EPEVTQTPSHQVTQMGQEVILRCVPISNHLYFYWYRQILGQKVEFLVSFYNNEISEKSEIFDDQFSVERPDGSNFTLKIRSTKLEDSAMYFCASSAGLDYGQYFGPGTRLTVT.

This chain joins TRBV20-1 and TRBJ2-5; the D gene is possibly TRBD2 (5 bases). The CDR3 covers 12 residues. The germline gives CDR1 DFQATT, CDR2 SNEGSKA (reference sequence). Trimming removed 5 bases from V and 8 bases from J, with 15 bases in between. The CDR3 loop reads CSAARPAGTQYF. The CDR3 bases are TGCAGTGCTGCCCGACCCGCGGGCACCCAGTACTTC.

This clonotype was observed a few times. The CDR3 region is CASTTTDFSSGNTIYF. CDR3 nucleotide sequence: TGTGCCAGCACGACGACAGACTTCTCCTCTGGAAACACCATATATTTT. This sequence joins TRBV5-6 and TRBJ1-3, with D possibly TRBD1 on 5 matching bases. The V end was cut by 6 bases, the J end by 0 bases, with 16 bases between. The CDR3 length is 16 residues. Germline V lookup: CDR1 SGHDT, CDR2 YYEEEE.

This clonotype was counted many times. The chain employs TRBV5-6 and TRBJ2-6, with a tentative D call TRBD1 (6 bases). CDR3 length: 15 amino acids. Germline assignment: CDR1 SGHDT and CDR2 YYEEEE. The ends were cut back, 4 bases at V and 3 bases at J, with 11 bases in the middle. The CDR3 coding sequence is TGTGCCAGCAGCCTACAGGGCGATGGGGCCAACGTCCTGACTTTC. Translated, it gives CASSLQGDGANVLTF.

Ten or more counts support this clonotype. The chain has TRBV20-1 and TRBJ2-3, with D unclear. The CDR3 totals 14 residues. Germline values: CDR1 DFQATT, CDR2 SNEGSKA (reference sequence). V lost 6 bases and J lost 1, with 14 bases in between. CDR3 region: CSAERQTRTDTQYF. DNA of the CDR3: TGCAGTGCCGAACGGCAAACACGCACAGATACGCAGTATTTT.

This clonotype showed up just a few times. The rearrangement links TRBV12-3 or TRBV12-4 to TRBJ2-1; no definite D call. There are 12 residues in the CDR3. Between the trimmed V and J ends, which lost 7 bases and 9 bases, there was a span of 13 bases. The CDR3 coding sequence is TGTGCCAGCACTCCGGGTGGCGTTGAGCAGTTCTTC. Amino acid sequence: CASTPGGVEQFF.

The chain has TRBV7-2 and TRBJ2-1; TRBD1 might be the D (5 bases). The CDR3 runs 15 residues. Trimming cost V 2 bases and J 15 bases, with 23 bases left between them. CDR1 and CDR2 from the germline V gene are SGHTA and FQGNSA. In nucleotides, the CDR3 is TGTGCCAGCAGCTTACTATTAGGGGTAGGACGGATAGGGTTCTTC. It yields the protein CASSLLLGVGRIGFF.

The V and J genes are TRBV7-6 and TRBJ1-1; D ambiguous. V was clipped by 6 bases and J by 1 base, with 9 bases between them. The CDR3 consists of 13 residues. Germline CDR1 reads SGHVS; CDR2 reads FNYEAQ. DNA for the CDR3: TGTGCCAGCAGACGATCCCAGAACACTGAAGCTTTCTTT. It yields the protein CASRRSQNTEAFF.

This clonotype was found many times. A read error may account for a junction end that differs from germline. V is TRBV5-1 and J is TRBJ2-3; TRBD1 agrees at 7 bases. This CDR3 has 16 residues. The germline gives CDR1 SGHRS, CDR2 YFSETQ. This chain's CDR3 is CASSLGVQGITDTQYF. In DNA, the CDR3 is TGCGCCAGCAGTTTGGGGGTACAGGGGATCACAGATACGCAGTATTTT.

This clonotype occurred a few times. The V and J genes are TRBV29-1 and TRBJ2-2; a possible D gene is TRBD2 (5 bases). The CDR3 has 15 residues. Germline V gene lookup returns CDR1 SQVTM and CDR2 ANQGSEA. Trimming took 0 bases from V and 5 from J, leaving 13 bases between them. This CDR3 is CSVEDRGMRTGELFF. The CDR3 coding sequence is TGCAGCGTTGAAGATCGAGGGATGAGAACCGGGGAGCTGTTTTTT.

This chain links TRBV15 with TRBJ1-2; TRBD1 matches 11 bases. The germline gives CDR1 LNHNV, CDR2 YYDKDF (reference sequence). The CDR3 extends over 17 amino acids. J gave up 2 bases and V 1 base, and 6 bases lay outside the gene matches. The CDR3 here is CATSRGGTGGLNYGYTF. CDR3 nucleotide sequence: TGTGCCACCAGCAGAGGAGGGACAGGGGGGTTAAACTATGGCTACACCTTC.

This CDR3 is CASSLVQGTNTEAFF. The CDR3 nucleotides are TGCGCCAGCAGCTTGGTACAGGGGACGAACACTGAAGCTTTCTTT. V usage is TRBV5-1 and J usage is TRBJ1-1; TRBD1 aligns across 7 bases. Germline values: CDR1 SGHRS, CDR2 YFSETQ. The CDR3 has 15 amino acids. Germline trimming cut 0 bases from V and 1 base from J; bases unmatched to any gene: 3.

This clonotype was observed a handful of times. V usage is TRBV20-1 and J usage is TRBJ2-3; tentative D call: TRBD1 (8 bases). The CDR3 contains 15 residues. CDR1 is DFQATT, CDR2 SNEGSKA, per germline (reference sequence). Between the trimmed V and J ends, which lost 1 base and 3 bases, there was a span of 14 bases. The CDR3 loop is CSARGGQGGTDTQYF. In nucleotides, the CDR3 is TGCAGTGCTAGAGGCGGACAGGGAGGGACAGATACGCAGTATTTT.

This sequence joins TRBV3-1 and TRBJ2-1; 9 bases are a match to TRBD2. CDR3 length: 15 residues. The ends lost 4 bases at V and 7 bases at J; junction bases unmatched: 8. Germline V gene data show CDR1 as LGHDT and CDR2 as YNNKEL (reference sequence). CDR3 in amino acids: CASSRNSGSLNEQFF. CDR3 DNA: TGTGCCAGCAGCCGGAATAGCGGGAGCTTGAATGAGCAGTTCTTC.

The chain couples TRBV20-1 to TRBJ2-1; 9 bases are a match to TRBD2. The CDR3 consists of 17 residues. Germline CDR1 reads DFQATT; CDR2 reads SNEGSKA (reference sequence). V shed 1 base and J 0 bases; nucleotides not matched to a gene: 7. CDR3 protein: CSARALAGLSSYNEQFF. The CDR3, as DNA: TGCAGTGCTAGAGCTCTAGCGGGGCTTAGCTCCTACAATGAGCAGTTCTTC.

This rearrangement joins TRBV27 to TRBJ2-3; 7 positions match TRBD2. Germline V CDR1 and CDR2: MNHEY, SMNVEV (reference sequence). The CDR3 contains 16 residues. Trimming cost V 2 bases and J 6 bases; bases outside gene matches: 11. CDR3 in DNA: TGTGCCAGCAGTTTAGTCACCGAGGGAGGGCCGGATACGCAGTATTTT. It is translated as CASSLVTEGGPDTQYF.

This clonotype has a count of ten or more. V gene TRBV27 combines with J gene TRBJ2-3; 7 positions agree with TRBD2. The CDR3 totals 16 residues. The V and J ends lost 6 bases and 5 bases, in that order; junction bases with no gene match: 14. CDR1 is MNHEY and CDR2 is SMNVEV in the germline V gene (reference sequence). The CDR3 region is CASRRETTVRGDTQYF. CDR3 in DNA: TGTGCCAGCAGGCGGGAGACTACCGTCCGGGGAGATACGCAGTATTTT.